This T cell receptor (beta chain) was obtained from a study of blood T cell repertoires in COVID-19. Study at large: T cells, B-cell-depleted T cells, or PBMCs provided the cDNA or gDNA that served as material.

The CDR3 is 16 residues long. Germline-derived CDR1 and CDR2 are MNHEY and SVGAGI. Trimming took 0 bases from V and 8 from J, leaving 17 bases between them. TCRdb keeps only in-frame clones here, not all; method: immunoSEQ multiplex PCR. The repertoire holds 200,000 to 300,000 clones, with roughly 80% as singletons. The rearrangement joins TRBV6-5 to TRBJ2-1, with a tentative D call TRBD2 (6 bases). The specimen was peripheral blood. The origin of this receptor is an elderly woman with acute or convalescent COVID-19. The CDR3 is CASSYSRDFGVDEQFF. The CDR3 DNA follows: TGTGCCAGCAGTTACTCGAGGGACTTTGGGGTCGATGAGCAGTTCTTC.